Described below is a single T cell receptor beta chain sequence and its context. TCRdb's copy holds only in-frame clones and misses some; the assay was immunoSEQ multiplex PCR. Here the sample spans approximately 170,000 clones, roughly four fifths being singletons. Germline CDR1 is SGDLS and CDR2 is YYNGEE. CDR3 length equals 15 residues. Trimming removed 2 bases from V and 2 bases from J, with 12 bases in between. This record belongs to a study of blood T cell repertoires in COVID-19. V gene TRBV9 combines with J gene TRBJ2-3, with D possibly matching TRBD1 (5 bases). Sequencing was carried out using peripheral blood. The receptor comes from a man in his 70s with active or convalescent COVID-19. In DNA, the CDR3 is TGTGCCAGCAGCGTTGGGAAGGGGTCCACAGATACGCAGTATTTT. Translation gives CASSVGKGSTDTQYF.